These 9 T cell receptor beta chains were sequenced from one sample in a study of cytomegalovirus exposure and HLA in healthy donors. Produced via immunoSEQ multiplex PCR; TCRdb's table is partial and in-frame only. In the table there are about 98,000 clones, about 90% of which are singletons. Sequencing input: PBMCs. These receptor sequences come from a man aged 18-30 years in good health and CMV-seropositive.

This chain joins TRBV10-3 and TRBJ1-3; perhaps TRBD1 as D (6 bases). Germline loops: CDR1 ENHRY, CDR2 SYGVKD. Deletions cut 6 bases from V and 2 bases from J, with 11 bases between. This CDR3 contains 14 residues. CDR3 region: CAIRATGTGNTIYF. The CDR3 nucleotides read TGTGCCATCAGAGCAACAGGGACTGGAAACACCATATATTTT.

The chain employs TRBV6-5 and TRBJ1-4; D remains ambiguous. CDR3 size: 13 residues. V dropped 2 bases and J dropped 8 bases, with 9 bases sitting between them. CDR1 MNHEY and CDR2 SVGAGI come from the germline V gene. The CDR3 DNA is TGTGCCAGCAGTTACCTGGGCCGGGAAAAACTGTTTTTT. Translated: CASSYLGREKLFF.

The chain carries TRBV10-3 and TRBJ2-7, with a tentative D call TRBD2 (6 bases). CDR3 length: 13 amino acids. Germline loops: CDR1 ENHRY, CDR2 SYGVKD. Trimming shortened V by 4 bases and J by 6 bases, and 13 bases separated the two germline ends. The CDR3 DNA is TGTGCCATCAGTGGGGCTAGCGTCTCCGAGCAGTACTTC. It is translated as CAISGASVSEQYF.

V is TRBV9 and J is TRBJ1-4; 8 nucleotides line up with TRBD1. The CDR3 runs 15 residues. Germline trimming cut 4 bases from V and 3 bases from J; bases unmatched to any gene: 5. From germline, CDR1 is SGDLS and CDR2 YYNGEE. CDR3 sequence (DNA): TGTGCCAGCAGCCCTTGGGGACAGGCTAATGAAAAACTGTTTTTT. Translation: CASSPWGQANEKLFF.

CDR3 nucleotides: TGTGCCAGCAGCGTTGAGGGAGGGGCCTACAATGAGCAGTTCTTC. Its translation: CASSVEGGAYNEQFF. This chain links TRBV9 with TRBJ2-1; 7 bases map to TRBD2. After removal of 2 bases from V and 2 bases from J, the junction contained 4 bases not matched to a gene. In germline, CDR1 is SGDLS, CDR2 YYNGEE. The CDR3 sequence is 15 residues long.

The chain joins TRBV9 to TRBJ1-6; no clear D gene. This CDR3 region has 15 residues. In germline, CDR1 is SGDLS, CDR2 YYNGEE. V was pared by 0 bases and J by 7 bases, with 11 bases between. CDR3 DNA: TGTGCCAGCAGCGTAGAAAATGGCAAGAATTCACCCCTCCACTTT. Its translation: CASSVENGKNSPLHF.

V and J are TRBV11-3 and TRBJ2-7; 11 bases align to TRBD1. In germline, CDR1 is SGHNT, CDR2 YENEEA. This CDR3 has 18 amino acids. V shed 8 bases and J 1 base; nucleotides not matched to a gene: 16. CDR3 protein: CASSPGTGGPGTSYEQYF. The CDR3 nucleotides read TGTGCCAGCTCCCCCGGGACAGGGGGGCCGGGTACGTCCTACGAGCAGTACTTC.

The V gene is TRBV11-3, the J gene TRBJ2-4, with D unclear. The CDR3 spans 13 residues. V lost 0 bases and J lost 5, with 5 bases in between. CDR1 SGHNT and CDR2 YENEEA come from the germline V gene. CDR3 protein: CASSLDGQNIQYF. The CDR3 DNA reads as TGTGCCAGCAGCTTAGACGGTCAAAACATTCAGTACTTC. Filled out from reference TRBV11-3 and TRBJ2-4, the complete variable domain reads EAGVVQSPRYKIIEKKQPVAFWCNPISGHNTLYWYLQNLGQGPELLIRYENEEAVDDSQLPKDRFSAERLKGVDSTLKIQPAELGDSAVYLCASSLDGQNIQYFGAGTRLSVL.

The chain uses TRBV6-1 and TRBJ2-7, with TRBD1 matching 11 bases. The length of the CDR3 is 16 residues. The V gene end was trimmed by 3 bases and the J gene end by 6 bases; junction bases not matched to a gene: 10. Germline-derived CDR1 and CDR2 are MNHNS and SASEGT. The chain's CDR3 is CASSDPGQGALFEQYF. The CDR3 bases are TGTGCCAGCAGTGATCCCGGACAGGGGGCGTTGTTCGAGCAGTACTTC.